The 2 T cell receptor beta chains presented below share a single source sample, sequenced in a study of OX40 agonist ivuxolimab in advanced cancers. Libraries were constructed by the immunoSEQ multiplex PCR assay. TCRdb holds this immuneACCESS table with in-frame rearrangements only. Some clones are missing; in checked studies, unresolved V genes explain under half, and the rest has no known cause. Here the sample has tens of thousands of clones; 88% occur a single time. Of the sample, around 0.53% falls within the top ten clones. The sample here was CD4+ or CD8+ T cells sorted from blood, taken in a trial of the OX40 agonist ivuxolimab. These receptors were taken from an adult with an advanced solid tumor such as melanoma, head and neck, liver or kidney cancer.

The rearrangement joins TRBV6-1 to TRBJ2-1; the match to TRBD1 covers 10 bases. V lost 7 bases and J lost 8; bases outside the gene matches: 11. This CDR3 comprises 15 residues. Germline V lookup: CDR1 MNHNS, CDR2 SASEGT. The CDR3 here is CASTLDRGQFYEQFF. CDR3 nucleotides: TGTGCCAGCACTCTTGACAGGGGGCAGTTTTATGAGCAGTTCTTC.

The chain links TRBV21-1 to TRBJ1-2. TRBV21-1 is shown as a pseudogene. There are 13 residues in the CDR3. The CDR3 is CASLDEIVYGYTF. The CDR3 DNA is TGTGCCAGTTTGGACGAGATCGTCTATGGCTACACCTTC.